This T cell receptor (beta chain) was sequenced during a study of blood T cell repertoires in COVID-19. At the level of the study: From T cells, B-cell-depleted T cells, or PBMCs came the material, which was cDNA or gDNA.

Sequencing was performed with immunoSEQ multiplex PCR; in TCRdb, only in-frame clones are kept and a portion is missing. The table includes 200,000 or so clones, approximately 83% detected once. The germline V gene encodes CDR1 SNHLY and CDR2 FYNNEI. J gave up 1 base and V 8 bases, and 8 bases lay outside the gene matches. The CDR3 loop spans 15 amino acids. Living in roughly 25 US areas, the participants were between roughly 18 and 90 years of age. Sequencing was done on a sample of PBMCs or T cells enriched from blood (not recorded which). The V call is TRBV2, the J call TRBJ2-5; 9 nucleotides line up with TRBD1. The sequence came from a woman between 50 and 59 years old who had been exposed to COVID-19. CDR3 nucleotide sequence: TGTGCCAGCGGGGGACAGGGAGGAGTCCAAGAGACCCAGTACTTC. Its translation is CASGGQGGVQETQYF. The complete variable domain, with remaining parts taken from reference TRBV2 and TRBJ2-5, reads EPEVTQTPSHQVTQMGQEVILRCVPISNHLYFYWYRQILGQKVEFLVSFYNNEISEKSEIFDDQFSVERPDGSNFTLKIRSTKLEDSAMYFCASGGQGGVQETQYFGPGTRLLVL.